The present entry profiles one T cell receptor beta chain with its context. The antigen remains unidentified. The data derive from a study of identifying expanded T cells in peripheral blood. General observations from the study: Differentially abundant clones: roughly 1.2 between replicates, 15 to 17 at around 15 days, less than 25 at four.

No infections or other immune events were documented during collection. Data came from immunoSEQ multiplex PCR; TCRdb stores just in-frame clones and leaves some out. The sample consists of about 86,000 clones, approximately 85% of them appearing once. The TCR was taken from a person aged 18-70 years in good health. Material: blood.

The CDR3 spells CASSTGSNQPQHF. DNA of the CDR3: TGTGCCAGCTCTACAGGGTCGAATCAGCCCCAGCATTTT. The chain is built from TRBV9 and TRBJ1-5; D might be TRBD1 (6 bases). Germline lookup yields CDR1 SGDLS and CDR2 YYNGEE. The CDR3 has 13 amino acids. With 7 bases removed from V and 4 bases from J, the gap between germline ends came to 12 bases.